A single sample is the source of the 11 T cell receptor beta chains below, sequenced in a study of blood T cells in healthy people across ages. Through a sample-barcoded 5' primer and a J-beta primer mix, a second PCR was run for roughly 7 to 11 cycles. Via MiXCR, TCRdb re-called the 5' RACE reads, giving one row per CDR3 protein. This table has about 1.8 million distinct CDR3 sequences, 40% to 55% appearing once. The material sequenced was blood. The receptors were gathered from a woman aged 40 to 50 in good health.

This clonotype has a handful of counts. The chain combines TRBV6-6 with TRBJ2-5; maybe TRBD2 (5 bases). TRBJ2-7 explains the end of the DNA better; the J call may be wrong. Germline CDR1 is MNHNY and CDR2 is SVGAGI (reference sequence). The length of the CDR3 is 12 residues. As DNA, the CDR3 is TGTGCCAGCAGTCGGGAAGGCGCCGAGCAGTACTTC. It codes for CASSREGAEQYF.

This chain uses TRBV9 with TRBJ2-6, with D unresolved. V was clipped by 0 bases and J by 4 bases, with 17 bases between them. Germline CDR1 SGDLS, CDR2 YYNGEE. This CDR3 is 18 amino acids long. The DNA for the CDR3 is TGTGCCAGCAGCGTAGATTCGGACCCCGCGCTCGGGGCCAACGTCCTGACTTTC. Translated, it gives CASSVDSDPALGANVLTF.

Note on this clonotype: The conserved closing phenylalanine or tryptophan is absent in this CDR3, likely reflecting a read error. The CDR3, as DNA: TGTGCCAGCTCCCGATCCGGACAGGGGATACACGAGCAGTACTTG. It codes for CASSRSGQGIHEQYL. This chain uses TRBV18 with TRBJ2-7, with 9 bases matching TRBD1. J lost 5 bases, V lost 6 bases, and 11 bases had no gene match. The CDR3 runs 15 residues. From germline, CDR1 is KGHSH and CDR2 LQKENI.

As regards this clonotype: One end of the junction is discordant with germline, which a read error may explain. The genes are TRBV7-7 and TRBJ2-1; 11 positions agree with TRBD2. The CDR3 has 14 amino acids. Germline loops: CDR1 SSHAT, CDR2 FNYEAQ (reference sequence). CDR3 coding DNA: TGTGCTAGCAGCGTTAGCGGGGGGGGAGATGAGCAGTTCTTC. This sequence encodes CASSVSGGGDEQFF.

The chain uses TRBV7-9 and TRBJ1-1, with D possibly being TRBD1 (5 bases). Germline lookup yields CDR1 SEHNR and CDR2 FQNEAQ (reference sequence). CDR3 length: 15 residues. Trimming shortened V by 5 bases and J by 10 bases, and 23 bases separated the two germline ends. CDR3 sequence (DNA): TGTGCCAGCAGCGCAGGAAGGGGACTCCCCGAAGTAGCTTTCTTT. This codes for CASSAGRGLPEVAFF.

The chain has TRBV28 and TRBJ2-5; the match to TRBD1 covers 9 bases. Germline loops: CDR1 MDHEN, CDR2 SYDVKM. The CDR3 covers 14 residues. V shed 6 bases, J shed 7 bases, and the junction held 9 bases outside the gene matches. CDR3 DNA sequence: TGTGCCAGCAGCGCCGACAGGGGGGGTCGGACCCAGTACTTC. It is translated as CASSADRGGRTQYF. Complete variable domain (other parts from reference TRBV28 and TRBJ2-5): DVKVTQSSRYLVKRTGEKVFLECVQDMDHENMFWYRQDPGLGLRLIYFSYDVKMKEKGDIPEGYSVSREKKERFSLILESASTNQTSMYLCASSADRGGRTQYFGPGTRLLVL.

This clonotype was recorded at least ten times. V and J are TRBV13 and TRBJ2-5; D is ambiguous. V lost 5 bases to trimming and J lost 5 bases, with 12 bases between them. The length of the CDR3 is 13 residues. Germline CDR1 is PRHDT and CDR2 is FYEKMQ (reference sequence). The CDR3 loop reads CASSLPSRETQYF. The CDR3 DNA is TGTGCCAGCAGCCTACCGTCTAGGGAGACCCAGTACTTC.

This clonotype has a single count. CDR3: CASSPSGAQGGYGYTF. CDR3 DNA: TGTGCCAGCTCACCCTCCGGAGCACAGGGGGGTTATGGCTACACCTTC. The chain links TRBV18 to TRBJ1-2; 8 positions match TRBD1. The CDR3 is 16 amino acids. Unmatched junction bases numbered 11, after V lost 3 bases and J lost 5 bases. Germline lookup yields CDR1 KGHSH and CDR2 LQKENI.

The J gene is TRBJ2-3, the V gene TRBV9; no firm D call. Trimming pared 6 bases from V and 6 bases from J, leaving 14 bases between. The CDR3 has 13 residues. Germline V lookup: CDR1 SGDLS, CDR2 YYNGEE. The CDR3 bases are TGTGCCAGCACCCAAGATGTGCGGGATACGCAGTATTTT. It encodes CASTQDVRDTQYF. Drawing the rest from reference TRBV9 and TRBJ2-3, the complete variable domain is DSGVTQTPKHLITATGQRVTLRCSPRSGDLSVYWYQQSLDQGLQFLIQYYNGEERAKGNILERFSAQQFPDLHSELNLSSLELGDSALYFCASTQDVRDTQYFGPGTRLTVL.

This clonotype was recorded a few times. The chain couples TRBV6-2 or TRBV6-3 to TRBJ2-1, with 11 bases identical to TRBD2. Losses at the gene ends were 6 bases for V and 4 bases for J; bases not matched to a gene: 8. Germline lookup yields CDR1 MNHEY and CDR2 SVGEGT. The CDR3 is made up of 16 amino acids. The CDR3 spells CASSLGTSGLYNEQFF. The CDR3 bases are TGTGCCAGCAGCCTAGGGACTAGCGGTTTATACAATGAGCAGTTCTTC.

This chain connects TRBV7-8 to TRBJ2-7, with 12 bases lining up with TRBD1. The CDR3 is 17 amino acids. Germline lookup yields CDR1 SGHVS and CDR2 FQNEAQ. The trim removed 5 bases at V and 3 bases at J, leaving 11 bases unmatched. CDR3 in amino acids: CASSPRDRGRKIYEQYF. The CDR3 region has the DNA TGTGCCAGCAGCCCCAGGGACAGGGGGCGAAAAATCTACGAGCAGTACTTC.